These 21 T cell receptor beta chains were all obtained from the same sample, sequenced in a study of T cells in Graves' hyperthyroidism and ophthalmopathy. Amplified TCR beta CDR3 regions derived from RNA transcripts. Carried out on the TCR CDR3, a first-round RT-PCR used the HTBI primer set. MiXCR, applied by TCRdb to the multiplex PCR reads, yields one record per CDR3 protein. The profile covers 300,000 or so distinct CDR3 sequences, with roughly 20% appearing a single time and roughly 49% taken by the ten largest. Sequenced sample: blood. The receptors were sampled from a woman aged 50 to 60 with Graves' hyperthyroidism.

The genes are TRBV14 and TRBJ1-1, with a weak D call TRBD1 (6 bases). The germline CDR1 and CDR2 sequences are SGHDN and FVKESK. Between the trimmed V and J ends, which lost 1 base and 11 bases, there was a span of 20 bases. The CDR3 is made up of 15 amino acids. CDR3: CASSQAMDSPGGAFF. CDR3 DNA: TGTGCCAGCAGCCAAGCCATGGACAGCCCCGGGGGGGCTTTCTTT.

The genes are TRBV20-1 and TRBJ1-4; the match to TRBD1 covers 12 bases. Germline CDR1 and CDR2: DFQATT and SNEGSKA (reference sequence). Losses at the gene ends were 3 bases for V and 8 bases for J; bases not matched to a gene: 13. The CDR3 loop spans 17 amino acids. The CDR3 nucleotides read TGCAGTGCTAGGCCCCGGGACAGGGGGCCGCGAGGGGAAAAACTGTTTTTT. Translating gives CSARPRDRGPRGEKLFF.

This clonotype was observed a few times. The chain links TRBV4-1 to TRBJ2-7, with a weak D call TRBD2 (6 bases). CDR1 and CDR2 (germline): MGHRA, YSYEKL. This CDR3 is 15 amino acids long. Trimming left V 2 bases short and J 4 bases short, with 15 bases between. In DNA, the CDR3 is TGCGCCAGCAGCCAACTTCCCGGGAGCAGGTACGAGCAGTACTTC. It encodes CASSQLPGSRYEQYF.

V is TRBV7-2 and J is TRBJ2-7; tentatively, D is TRBD1 or TRBD2 (5 bases each). Trimming shortened V by 2 bases and J by 2 bases, and 16 bases separated the two germline ends. Germline V CDR1 and CDR2: SGHTA, FQGNSA. This CDR3 region has 16 residues. Here the CDR3 reads CASSLWGSVSTYEQYF. Written as DNA, the CDR3 is TGTGCCAGCAGCTTATGGGGGAGCGTCTCGACCTACGAGCAGTACTTC.

This clonotype has a count of ten or more. CDR3 in DNA: TGTGCCAGCAGTTTAGCAACCGGGACTTTTGCTAGCACAGATACGCAGTATTTT. It yields the protein CASSLATGTFASTDTQYF. This chain uses TRBV12-3 or TRBV12-4 with TRBJ2-3; D perhaps matches TRBD2 (6 bases). V shed 0 bases and J shed 0 bases, with 16 bases lying between them. The CDR3 has 18 residues.

This clonotype was recorded many times. The rearrangement uses TRBV7-6 and TRBJ1-6; no clear D. The CDR3 has 14 amino acids. Per the germline V gene, CDR1 is SGHVS and CDR2 is FNYEAQ. Trimming took off 3 bases at V and 9 bases at J, with 12 bases between the two ends. In DNA form, the CDR3 reads TGTGCCAGCAGCTTGGGCACCGAGGGTTCACCCCTCCACTTT. It translates to CASSLGTEGSPLHF.

This clonotype was picked up many times. The rearrangement joins TRBV6-1 to TRBJ2-7, with 8 bases lining up with TRBD1. The CDR3 runs 16 residues. V lost 7 bases, J lost 2 bases, and 13 bases stayed unmatched. CDR1 is MNHNS, CDR2 SASEGT, per germline. The CDR3 spells CASTPSGTGDPYEQYV. In DNA form, the CDR3 reads TGTGCCAGCACCCCCTCCGGGACAGGTGACCCCTACGAGCAGTACGTC.

The rearrangement joins TRBV20-1 to TRBJ1-1, with 11 bases that match TRBD1. CDR1 and CDR2 (germline): DFQATT, SNEGSKA (reference sequence). The CDR3 totals 14 residues. V gave up 6 bases and J gave up 4 bases; unmatched junction bases: 7. This CDR3 is CSAGTGTGGTEAFF. CDR3 nucleotides: TGCAGTGCGGGTACCGGGACAGGGGGCACTGAAGCTTTCTTT.

In its sample, this clonotype was seen a few times. The V gene is TRBV3-1, the J gene TRBJ2-7; 10 bases line up with TRBD2. CDR3 length: 15 residues. With V trimmed by 4 bases and J by 5 bases, 8 bases remained unmatched. The V gene's germline CDR1 is LGHDT and CDR2 YNNKEL (reference sequence). CDR3 amino acids: CASSLTSLAGDEQYF. The CDR3 DNA follows: TGTGCCAGCAGCCTCACGTCTCTAGCGGGAGACGAGCAGTACTTC.

This clonotype was counted many times. CDR3 sequence reads: CASSPRGSNYGYTF. The CDR3 DNA sequence: TGTGCCAGCAGCCCGCGGGGATCTAACTATGGCTACACCTTC. This rearrangement joins TRBV27 to TRBJ1-2, with no clear D. Germline loops: CDR1 MNHEY, CDR2 SMNVEV (reference sequence). The germline V and J ends were trimmed by 6 bases and 0 bases, with 11 bases remaining between them. The CDR3 extends over 14 amino acids.

As to this clonotype: A read error is possible here, since a much larger clone lies one base away. This chain links TRBV12-3 or TRBV12-4 with TRBJ2-2; 8 bases match TRBD1. This CDR3 comprises 14 residues. The CDR3 sequence is CAGSRTGRDGELFF. The CDR3 nucleotides read TGTGCCGGCAGCAGGACAGGGCGTGACGGGGAGCTGTTTTTT.

This clonotype was observed at least ten times. This chain joins TRBV6-5 and TRBJ2-7, with 7 bases fitting TRBD1. The CDR3 loop spans 13 amino acids. The junction had 3 bases not matched to a gene; V was cut back by 2 bases and J by 5 bases. Germline CDR1 MNHEY, CDR2 SVGAGI. CDR3 region: CASSYKQGNEQYF. For the CDR3, the DNA is TGTGCCAGCAGTTACAAACAGGGGAACGAGCAGTACTTC.

This chain links TRBV3-1 with TRBJ2-5; 8 bases are a match to TRBD2. V lost 4 bases and J lost 5; bases outside the gene matches: 9. CDR1 is LGHDT and CDR2 is YNNKEL in the germline V gene (reference sequence). The CDR3 totals 15 residues. CDR3 region: CASSPGAGGSETQYF. Here the CDR3 DNA reads TGTGCCAGCAGCCCTGGGGCGGGAGGATCCGAGACCCAGTACTTC.

This clonotype was counted between two and nine times. As DNA, the CDR3 is TGTGCCAGCGCCCTTAGGGGGGCTAATGAAAAACTGTTTTTT. Translated, it gives CASALRGANEKLFF. The rearrangement uses TRBV11-2 and TRBJ1-4; perhaps TRBD1 as D (6 bases). The germline V and J ends were trimmed by 8 bases and 3 bases, with 13 bases remaining between them. Germline values: CDR1 SGHAT, CDR2 FQNNGV. This CDR3 contains 14 residues.

This clonotype was detected many times. CDR3 in amino acids: CASSTDSSGNTIYF. The CDR3 bases are TGTGCCAGCAGCACGGACAGCTCTGGAAACACCATATATTTT. The chain recombines TRBV11-2 with TRBJ1-3; D perhaps matches TRBD1 (6 bases). The CDR3 totals 14 residues. Germline V gene data show CDR1 as SGHAT and CDR2 as FQNNGV. Trimming took 5 bases from V and 0 from J, leaving 8 bases between them.

This clonotype was observed a handful of times. The chain links TRBV20-1 to TRBJ2-1, with TRBD2 matching over 12 bases. This CDR3 contains 18 residues. The V segment lost 4 bases and the J segment 2 bases; nucleotides outside the gene matches: 12. CDR1 DFQATT and CDR2 SNEGSKA come from the germline V gene (reference sequence). Here the CDR3 reads CSATGLAGTRGTYNEQFF. CDR3 bases: TGCAGTGCTACCGGACTAGCGGGGACCCGGGGGACCTACAATGAGCAGTTCTTC.

As to this clonotype: Compared with germline, one end of the junction differs, possibly owing to a read error. The chain has TRBV5-1 and TRBJ2-7; no reliable D call. The CDR3 has 14 residues. CDR1 is SGHRS and CDR2 is YFSETQ in the germline V gene. The CDR3 loop is CAGSFEARSYEQYF. CDR3 in DNA: TGCGCCGGCAGCTTCGAGGCTCGCTCCTACGAGCAGTACTTC.

This clonotype was counted at least ten times. J is TRBJ1-3 and V is TRBV3-1; 8 bases line up with TRBD1. Germline CDR1 and CDR2: LGHDT and YNNKEL (reference sequence). This CDR3 region has 15 residues. V gave up 4 bases and J gave up 0 bases; unmatched junction bases: 2. CDR3 coding DNA: TGTGCCAGCAGCCGGGACAGGAGCTCTGGAAACACCATATATTTT. Translated: CASSRDRSSGNTIYF.

The rearrangement links TRBV20-1 to TRBJ2-7; perhaps TRBD1 as D (6 bases). V shed 4 bases and J shed 7 bases, with 11 bases lying between them. Germline V gene lookup returns CDR1 DFQATT and CDR2 SNEGSKA (reference sequence). The CDR3 extends over 11 amino acids. CDR3 residues: CSAKGHREQYF. For the CDR3, the DNA is TGCAGTGCTAAGGGACACAGGGAGCAGTACTTC.

This clonotype has ten or more counts. The chain carries TRBV6-1 and TRBJ2-7; possible D gene TRBD1, 5 bases. Germline CDR1 reads MNHNS; CDR2 reads SASEGT. The ends were cut back, 5 bases at V and 2 bases at J, with 13 bases in the middle. The CDR3 extends over 14 amino acids. This CDR3 is CASSNGHPAYEQYF. As DNA, the CDR3 is TGTGCCAGCAGTAATGGACACCCAGCCTACGAGCAGTACTTC.

This rearrangement joins TRBV18 to TRBJ2-5; perhaps TRBD1 as D (6 bases). Trimming took 5 bases from V and 3 from J, leaving 13 bases between them. The CDR3 is made up of 14 amino acids. Germline V gives CDR1 KGHSH, CDR2 LQKENI. CDR3 coding DNA: TGTGCCAGCTCAGACCAGTCAGGGGAAGAGACCCAGTACTTC. This gives the protein CASSDQSGEETQYF.